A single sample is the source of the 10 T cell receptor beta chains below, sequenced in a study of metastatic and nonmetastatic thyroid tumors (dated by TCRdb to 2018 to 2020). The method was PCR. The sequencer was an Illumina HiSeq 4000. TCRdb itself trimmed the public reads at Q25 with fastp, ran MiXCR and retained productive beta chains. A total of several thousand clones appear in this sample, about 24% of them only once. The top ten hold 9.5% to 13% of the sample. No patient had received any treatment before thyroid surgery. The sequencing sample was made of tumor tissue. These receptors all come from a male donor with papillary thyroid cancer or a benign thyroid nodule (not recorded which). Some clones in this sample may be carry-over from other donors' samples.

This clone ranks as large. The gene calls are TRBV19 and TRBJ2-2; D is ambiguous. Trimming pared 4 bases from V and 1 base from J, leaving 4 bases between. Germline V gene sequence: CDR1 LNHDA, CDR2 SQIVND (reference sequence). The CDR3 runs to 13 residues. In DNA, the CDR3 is TGTGCCAGTAGTAGACAGAACACCGGGGAGCTGTTTTTT. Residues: CASSRQNTGELFF.

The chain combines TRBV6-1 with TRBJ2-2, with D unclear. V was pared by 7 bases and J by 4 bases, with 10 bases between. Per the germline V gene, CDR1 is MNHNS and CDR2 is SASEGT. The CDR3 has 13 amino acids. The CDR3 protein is CASTCLSTGELFF. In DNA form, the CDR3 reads TGTGCCAGCACATGTTTGAGCACCGGGGAGCTGTTTTTT.

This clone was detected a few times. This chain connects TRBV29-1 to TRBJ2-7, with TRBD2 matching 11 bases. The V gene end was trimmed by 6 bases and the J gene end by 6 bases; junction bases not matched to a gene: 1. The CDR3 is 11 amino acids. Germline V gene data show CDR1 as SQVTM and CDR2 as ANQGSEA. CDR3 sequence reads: CSVLAGVEQYF. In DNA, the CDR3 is TGCAGCGTACTAGCGGGAGTCGAGCAGTACTTC.

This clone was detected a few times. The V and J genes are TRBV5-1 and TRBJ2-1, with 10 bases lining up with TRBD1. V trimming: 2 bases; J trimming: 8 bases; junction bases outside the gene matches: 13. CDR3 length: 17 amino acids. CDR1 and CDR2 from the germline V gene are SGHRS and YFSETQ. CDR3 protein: CASSFLWPGQGIDEQFF. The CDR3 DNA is TGCGCCAGCAGCTTTCTATGGCCGGGACAGGGGATTGATGAGCAGTTCTTC. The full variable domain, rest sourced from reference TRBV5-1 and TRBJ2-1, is KAGVTQTPRYLIKTRGQQVTLSCSPISGHRSVSWYQQTPGQGLQFLFEYFSETQRNKGNFPGRFSGRQFSNSRSEMNVSTLELGDSALYLCASSFLWPGQGIDEQFFGPGTRLTVL.

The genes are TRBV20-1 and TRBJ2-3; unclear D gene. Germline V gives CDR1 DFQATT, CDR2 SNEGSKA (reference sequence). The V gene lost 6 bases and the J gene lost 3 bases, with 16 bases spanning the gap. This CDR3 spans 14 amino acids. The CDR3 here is CSAHVGSYTDTQYF. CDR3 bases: TGCAGTGCCCATGTTGGGTCCTATACAGATACGCAGTATTTT.

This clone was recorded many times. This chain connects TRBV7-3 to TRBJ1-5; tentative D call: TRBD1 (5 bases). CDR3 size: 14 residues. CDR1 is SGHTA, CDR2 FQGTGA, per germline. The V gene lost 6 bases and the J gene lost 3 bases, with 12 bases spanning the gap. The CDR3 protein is CASRGDLANQPQHF. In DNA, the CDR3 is TGTGCCAGCAGGGGGGATTTGGCCAATCAGCCCCAGCATTTT.

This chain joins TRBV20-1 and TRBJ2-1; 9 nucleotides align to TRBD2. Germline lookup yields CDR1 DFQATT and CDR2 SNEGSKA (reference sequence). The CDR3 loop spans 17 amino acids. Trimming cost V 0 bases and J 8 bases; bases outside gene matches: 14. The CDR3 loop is CSAREGSPGTSPHEQFF. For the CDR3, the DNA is TGCAGTGCTAGAGAAGGTTCCCCCGGGACTAGCCCCCATGAGCAGTTCTTC.

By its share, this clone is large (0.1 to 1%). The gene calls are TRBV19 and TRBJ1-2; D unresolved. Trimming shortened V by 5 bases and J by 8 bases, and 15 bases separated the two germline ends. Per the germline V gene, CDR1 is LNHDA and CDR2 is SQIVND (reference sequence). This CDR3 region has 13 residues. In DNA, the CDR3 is TGTGCCAGTAGTCCGGACCCGGGTCGAGGCTACACCTTC. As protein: CASSPDPGRGYTF.

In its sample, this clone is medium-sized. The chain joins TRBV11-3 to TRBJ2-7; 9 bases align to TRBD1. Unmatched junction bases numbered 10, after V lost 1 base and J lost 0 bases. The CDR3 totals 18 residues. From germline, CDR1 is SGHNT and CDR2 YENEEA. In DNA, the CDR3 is TGTGCCAGCAGCTTAGTCGGGACAGGGAGTACCCACTCCTACGAGCAGTACTTC. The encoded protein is CASSLVGTGSTHSYEQYF.

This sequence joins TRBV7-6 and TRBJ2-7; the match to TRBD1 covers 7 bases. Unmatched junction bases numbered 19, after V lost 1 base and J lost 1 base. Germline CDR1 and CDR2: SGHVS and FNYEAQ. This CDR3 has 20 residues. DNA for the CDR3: TGTGCCAGCAGCTTAGGACCTCCGAAAGTAAGACAGGGCCCATCCTACGAGCAGTACTTC. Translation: CASSLGPPKVRQGPSYEQYF.